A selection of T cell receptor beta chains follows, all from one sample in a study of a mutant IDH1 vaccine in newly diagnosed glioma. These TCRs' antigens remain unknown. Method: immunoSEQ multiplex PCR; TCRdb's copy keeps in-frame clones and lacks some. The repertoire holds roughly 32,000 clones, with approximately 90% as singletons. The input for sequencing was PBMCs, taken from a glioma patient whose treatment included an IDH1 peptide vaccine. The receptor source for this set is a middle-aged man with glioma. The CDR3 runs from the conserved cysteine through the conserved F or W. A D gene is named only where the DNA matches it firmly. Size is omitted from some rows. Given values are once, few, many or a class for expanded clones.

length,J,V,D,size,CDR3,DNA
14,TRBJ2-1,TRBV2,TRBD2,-,CASSTLAGSHEQFF,TGTGCCAGCAGTACCCTAGCGGGAAGCCATGAGCAGTTCTTC
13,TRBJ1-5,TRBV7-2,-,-,CASSSRADQPQHF,TGTGCCAGCAGCTCCAGGGCAGATCAGCCCCAGCATTTT
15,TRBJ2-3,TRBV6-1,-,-,CASSDRDSSTDTQYF,TGTGCCAGCAGCGACCGGGACTCAAGCACAGATACGCAGTATTTT
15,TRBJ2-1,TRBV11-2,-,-,CASSLSLRSYNEQFF,TGTGCCAGCAGCTTATCACTAAGGTCCTACAATGAGCAGTTCTTC
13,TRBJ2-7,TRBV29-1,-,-,CSGGEEGPYEQYF,TGCAGCGGGGGGGAGGAGGGTCCTTACGAGCAGTACTTC
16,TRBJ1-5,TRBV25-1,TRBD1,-,CASSGQGMGSNQPQHF,TGTGCCAGCAGTGGACAGGGGATGGGTAGCAATCAGCCCCAGCATTTT
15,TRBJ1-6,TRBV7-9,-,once,CASGDTSSYNSPLHF,TGTGCCAGCGGTGACACGAGCTCCTATAATTCACCCCTCCACTTT
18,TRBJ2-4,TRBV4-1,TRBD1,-,CASSQADRAFLAKNIQYF,TGCGCCAGCAGCCAAGCGGACAGGGCTTTCCTAGCCAAAAACATTCAGTACTTC
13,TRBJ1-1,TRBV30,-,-,CAWSVKTLTEAFF,TGTGCCTGGAGTGTAAAGACCCTGACTGAAGCTTTCTTT
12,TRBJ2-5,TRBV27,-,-,CASSIIGETQYF,TGTGCCAGCAGTATCATCGGGGAGACCCAGTACTTC
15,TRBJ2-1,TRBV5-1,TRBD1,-,CASSQGQGARGEQFF,TGCGCCAGCAGCCAGGGACAGGGGGCCCGAGGTGAGCAGTTCTTC
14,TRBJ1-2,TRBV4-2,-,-,CASSQDQRGYGYTF,TGTGCCAGCAGCCAAGATCAACGAGGCTATGGCTACACCTTC
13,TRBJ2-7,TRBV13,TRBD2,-,CAGRTSGSYEQYF,TGTGCCGGCAGGACTAGCGGGAGCTACGAGCAGTACTTC
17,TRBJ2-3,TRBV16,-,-,CASSPPPTGQGTDTQYF,TGTGCCAGCAGCCCTCCCCCGACTGGGCAGGGCACAGATACGCAGTATTTT
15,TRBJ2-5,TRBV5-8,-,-,CASSLVGGVEETQYF,TGTGCCAGCAGCTTGGTTGGTGGGGTAGAAGAGACCCAGTACTTC
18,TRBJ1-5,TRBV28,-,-,CASSLTGPGTPGNQPQHF,TGTGCCAGCAGTTTAACCGGGCCCGGGACACCGGGCAATCAGCCCCAGCATTTT
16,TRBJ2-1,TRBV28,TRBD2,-,CASSLRTSGRWDEQFF,TGTGCCAGCAGTTTGAGGACTAGCGGGAGGTGGGATGAGCAGTTCTTC
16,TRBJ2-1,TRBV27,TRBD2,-,CASSSPGTSGYNEQFF,TGTGCCAGCAGTTCCCCCGGGACTAGCGGCTACAATGAGCAGTTCTTC
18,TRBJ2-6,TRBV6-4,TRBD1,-,CASSVPGTVSSGANVLTF,TGTGCCAGCAGTGTCCCCGGGACAGTGAGCTCTGGGGCCAACGTCCTGACTTTC
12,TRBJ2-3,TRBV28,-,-,CASSKNTDTQYF,TGTGCCAGCAGTAAGAACACAGATACGCAGTATTTT
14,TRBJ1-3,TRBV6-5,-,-,CASRVPGSGNTIYF,TGTGCCAGCAGAGTCCCAGGGTCTGGAAACACCATATATTTT
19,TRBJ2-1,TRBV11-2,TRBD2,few,CASSLGLAGVWGSYNEQFF,TGTGCCAGCAGCCTGGGACTAGCGGGAGTTTGGGGCTCCTACAATGAGCAGTTCTTC
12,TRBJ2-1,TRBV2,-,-,CASSEGGTSEFF,TGTGCCAGCAGTGAAGGTGGGACCTCCGAGTTCTTC
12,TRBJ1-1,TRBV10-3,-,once,CAIQGLNTEAFF,TGTGCCATACAGGGCCTGAACACTGAAGCTTTCTTT
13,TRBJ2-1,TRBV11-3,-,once,CASSLDRAGEQFF,TGTGCCAGCAGCTTAGATCGGGCCGGGGAGCAGTTCTTC
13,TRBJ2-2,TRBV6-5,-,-,CASSGLGGGELFF,TGTGCCAGCAGCGGACTAGGGGGTGGGGAGCTGTTTTTT
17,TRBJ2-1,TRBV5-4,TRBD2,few,CASSLEAAGGPWNEQFF,TGTGCCAGCAGCTTGGAGGCAGCGGGAGGGCCATGGAATGAGCAGTTCTTC
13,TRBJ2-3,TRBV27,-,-,CAIARASTDTQYF,TGTGCCATAGCGAGGGCCAGCACAGATACGCAGTATTTT
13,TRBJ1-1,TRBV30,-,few,CAWTDLGDTEAFF,TGTGCCTGGACTGACCTAGGCGACACTGAAGCTTTCTTT
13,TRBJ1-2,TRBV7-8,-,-,CASSLVSSYGYTF,TGTGCCAGCAGCTTAGTTTCCAGCTATGGCTACACCTTC
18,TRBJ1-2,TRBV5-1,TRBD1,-,CASSSIRDSDPPDYGYTF,TGCGCCAGCAGCTCCATCAGGGACAGCGATCCGCCCGACTATGGCTACACCTTC
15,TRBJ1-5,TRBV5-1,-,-,CASSSGRGANQPQHF,TGCGCCAGCAGCTCTGGCAGAGGCGCGAATCAGCCCCAGCATTTT
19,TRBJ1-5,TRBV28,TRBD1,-,CASSLQPWDRAYSNQPQHF,TGTGCCAGCAGTTTACAACCCTGGGACAGGGCGTATAGCAATCAGCCCCAGCATTTT
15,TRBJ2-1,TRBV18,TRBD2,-,CASSPPSTSGYEQFF,TGTGCCAGCTCACCACCGTCGACTAGCGGGTATGAGCAGTTCTTC
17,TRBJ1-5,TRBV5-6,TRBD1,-,CASSRSRDRGRVQPQHF,TGTGCCAGCAGTCGATCACGGGACAGGGGGCGCGTTCAGCCCCAGCATTTT
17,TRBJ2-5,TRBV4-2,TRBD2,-,CASSQGGLAGEQETQYF,TGTGCCAGCAGCCAGGGGGGACTAGCGGGGGAACAAGAGACCCAGTACTTC
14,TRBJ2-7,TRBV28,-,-,CASSLSGKPYEQYF,TGTGCCAGCAGTTTATCGGGGAAACCCTACGAGCAGTACTTC
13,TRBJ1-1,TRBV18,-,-,CASSGEQNTEAFF,TGTGCCAGCTCCGGGGAACAGAACACTGAAGCTTTCTTT
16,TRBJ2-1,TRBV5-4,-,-,CASSLIPRRLYNEQFF,TGTGCCAGCAGCTTGATCCCCCGACGACTCTACAATGAGCAGTTCTTC
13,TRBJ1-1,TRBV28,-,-,CASSLVGGIEAFF,TGTGCCAGCAGTTTAGTTGGGGGGATTGAAGCTTTCTTT
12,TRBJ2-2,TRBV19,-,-,CASSTYTGELFF,TGTGCCAGTAGTACGTACACCGGGGAGCTGTTTTTT
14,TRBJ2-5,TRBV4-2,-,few,CASSPRDSEETQYF,TGTGCCAGCAGCCCGAGGGATTCGGAGGAGACCCAGTACTTC
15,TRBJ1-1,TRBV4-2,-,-,CASSQDAKGNTEAFF,TGTGCCAGCAGCCAAGACGCGAAGGGAAACACTGAAGCTTTCTTT
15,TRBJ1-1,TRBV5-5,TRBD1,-,CASSGNRGPGTEAFF,TGTGCCAGCAGCGGAAACAGGGGGCCGGGCACTGAAGCTTTCTTT
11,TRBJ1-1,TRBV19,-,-,CASSLNTEAFF,TGTGCCAGTAGTTTAAACACTGAAGCTTTCTTT
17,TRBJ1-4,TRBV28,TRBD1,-,CASGIRGKYTTNEKLFF,TGTGCCAGCGGAATCAGGGGGAAATATACAACTAATGAAAAACTGTTTTTT
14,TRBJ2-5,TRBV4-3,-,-,CASSQDFYAETQYF,TGCGCCAGCAGCCAAGATTTCTACGCGGAGACCCAGTACTTC
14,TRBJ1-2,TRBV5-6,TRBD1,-,CASSWGQINYGYTF,TGTGCCAGCAGCTGGGGACAGATAAACTATGGCTACACCTTC
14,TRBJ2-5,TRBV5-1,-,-,CASSRGVTQETQYF,TGCGCCAGCAGCCGCGGGGTTACACAAGAGACCCAGTACTTC
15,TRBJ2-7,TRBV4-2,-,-,CASSQTPQGSYEQYF,TGTGCCAGCAGCCAGACCCCGCAGGGCTCCTACGAGCAGTACTTC
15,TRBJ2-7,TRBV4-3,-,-,CASSQDPVLSYEQYF,TGCGCCAGCAGCCAAGATCCCGTCCTCTCCTACGAGCAGTACTTC
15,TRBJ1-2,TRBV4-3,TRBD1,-,CASSPRTGDLYGYTF,TGCGCCAGCAGCCCACGGACAGGGGACCTCTATGGCTACACCTTC
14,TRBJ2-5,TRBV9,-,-,CASSVAAIKNIQYF,TGTGCCAGCAGCGTAGCGGCCATTAAGAACATCCAGTACTTC